These 14 T cell receptor beta chains came from one sample sequenced in a study of radiation and T cells in renal cell carcinoma. Time point specified: baseline pretreatment blood. Treatment specified: 15 Gy SBRT to primary tumor, nephrectomy 4 weeks later. This table comes from immunoSEQ multiplex PCR, and its TCRdb copy is limited to in-frame clones, with some not included. This table has 94,000 or so clones, 70% to 85% appearing once. The sample in question was blood, obtained from a patient whose treatment included radiotherapy and nephrectomy. The receptors here all came from a man in his fifties or sixties with renal cell carcinoma.

This chain links TRBV2 with TRBJ2-3, with D unclear. Germline V gives CDR1 SNHLY, CDR2 FYNNEI. The CDR3 spans 13 residues. V lost 2 bases and J lost 8, with 11 bases in between. The CDR3 DNA is TGTGCCAGCAGTGAATACCCGATCGGTACGCAGTATTTT. Residues: CASSEYPIGTQYF.

The chain uses TRBV7-8 and TRBJ1-5, with unresolved D. Germline V gene sequence: CDR1 SGHVS, CDR2 FQNEAQ. CDR3 length: 17 amino acids. V shed 5 bases and J shed 4 bases, with 21 bases lying between them. CDR3 bases: TGTGCCAGCAGCGCCGCGTTTGAACCACCGAGGAATCAGCCCCAGCATTTT. Translating gives CASSAAFEPPRNQPQHF.

The V and J genes are TRBV28 and TRBJ1-2; D is perhaps TRBD1 (6 bases). The V and J ends lost 6 bases and 0 bases respectively, with 14 bases between them. The CDR3 is made up of 15 amino acids. CDR1 MDHEN and CDR2 SYDVKM come from the germline V gene. CDR3 DNA sequence: TGTGCCAGCAGGAAGGACAGAGGGGCTAACTATGGCTACACCTTC. Translated: CASRKDRGANYGYTF.

The rearrangement links TRBV7-2 to TRBJ1-2; D gene uncertain. Germline CDR1 and CDR2: SGHTA and FQGNSA. The CDR3 is made up of 15 amino acids. V was trimmed by 3 bases and J by 4 bases, leaving 15 bases between them. DNA of the CDR3: TGTGCCAGCAGCTTTTTAGGGCAACTATCCTATGGCTACACCTTC. Translation gives CASSFLGQLSYGYTF.

This rearrangement joins TRBV7-8 to TRBJ2-1, with D unclear. The CDR3 has 12 amino acids. V gave up 1 base and J gave up 3 bases, with 1 base separating them. CDR1 is SGHVS, CDR2 FQNEAQ, per germline. The DNA for the CDR3 is TGTGCCAGCAGCTTAGTCTACAATGAGCAGTTCTTC. Residues: CASSLVYNEQFF.

V gene TRBV18 combines with J gene TRBJ1-2; D might be TRBD1 (6 bases). V was clipped by 5 bases and J by 7 bases, with 17 bases between them. The CDR3 is 14 amino acids. Germline CDR1 is KGHSH and CDR2 is LQKENI. The CDR3 loop reads CASSEVQGRGGYTF. In DNA, the CDR3 is TGTGCCAGCTCAGAAGTGCAGGGGAGAGGTGGCTACACCTTC.

The genes are TRBV30 and TRBJ1-6; D gene uncertain. Deletions cut 4 bases from V and 10 bases from J, with 14 bases between. CDR1 and CDR2 from the germline V gene are GTSNPN and SVGIG (reference sequence). The CDR3 sequence is 13 residues long. The CDR3 DNA reads as TGTGCCTGGACCGTAGCCCTCCAATCACCCCTCCACTTT. Translation gives CAWTVALQSPLHF.

In its sample, this clone was seen once. The chain couples TRBV7-8 to TRBJ2-7, with D possibly TRBD1 on 6 matching bases. The length of the CDR3 is 14 residues. CDR1 is SGHVS, CDR2 FQNEAQ, per germline. Trimming left V 5 bases short and J 1 base short, with 12 bases between. DNA of the CDR3: TGTGCCAGCAGCAAAATACAGGGTTCCTACGAGCAGTACTTC. Translation: CASSKIQGSYEQYF.

CDR3 in DNA: TGTGCCAGCAGCCGGTTCGGAGAGACCCAGTACTTC. This gives the protein CASSRFGETQYF. The chain carries TRBV7-9 and TRBJ2-5; no clear D. The CDR3 sequence is 12 residues long. CDR1 and CDR2 (germline): SEHNR, FQNEAQ (reference sequence). The V end lost 5 bases, the J end lost 4 bases, and 8 bases lay between the germline ends.

This chain connects TRBV5-4 to TRBJ1-3; TRBD1 aligns across 9 bases. CDR3 length: 15 amino acids. The V and J ends lost 4 bases and 7 bases, in that order; junction bases with no gene match: 9. The germline V gene has CDR1 SGHNT and CDR2 YYREEE (reference sequence). The CDR3 is CASSPGGQGGNTIYF. CDR3 nucleotides: TGTGCCAGCAGCCCCGGGGGACAGGGTGGCAACACCATATATTTT.

The chain uses TRBV5-1 and TRBJ2-2; D is possibly TRBD1 or TRBD2 (5 bases each). V lost 3 bases to trimming and J lost 6 bases, with 9 bases between them. This CDR3 contains 13 residues. CDR1 is SGHRS, CDR2 YFSETQ, per germline. The CDR3 is CASSSPGPGELFF. The CDR3, as DNA: TGCGCCAGCAGCTCGCCGGGACCCGGGGAGCTGTTTTTT.

The chain has TRBV11-2 and TRBJ2-1; 8 positions agree with TRBD2. V trimming: 5 bases; J trimming: 5 bases; junction bases outside the gene matches: 2. The CDR3 consists of 13 residues. Germline lookup yields CDR1 SGHAT and CDR2 FQNNGV. The CDR3 here is CASSLSGNNEQFF. The CDR3 nucleotides read TGTGCCAGCAGCCTTAGCGGGAACAATGAGCAGTTCTTC.

The chain carries TRBV10-3 and TRBJ1-2; D is unresolved. V lost 0 bases, J lost 1 base, and 9 bases lay in between. Germline-derived CDR1 and CDR2 are ENHRY and SYGVKD. This CDR3 is built from 15 residues. The CDR3 bases are TGTGCCATCAGTGAGTCAAGGCAGGATAACTATGGCTACACCTTC. It translates to CAISESRQDNYGYTF.

V usage is TRBV14 and J usage is TRBJ1-3; 8 nucleotides align to TRBD1. The CDR3 consists of 13 residues. V lost 1 base, J lost 9 bases, and 2 bases stayed unmatched. Germline-derived CDR1 and CDR2 are SGHDN and FVKESK. Here the CDR3 DNA reads TGTGCCAGCAGCCAAGTAACAGGGGGCACCATATATTTT. It translates to CASSQVTGGTIYF.